Reported below is one T cell receptor beta chain. Data came from immunoSEQ multiplex PCR; TCRdb stores just in-frame clones and leaves some out. The sample records over 150,000 clones, 85% to 95% being singletons. The data are from a study of control samples from healthy donors and cancer patients. CDR1 and CDR2 from the germline V gene are SNHLY and FYNNEI. CDR3 length: 13 amino acids. Trimming removed 7 bases from V and 5 bases from J, with 14 bases in between. The rearrangement links TRBV2 to TRBJ1-1; D is unclear. The TCR originated in a man aged 35-49 years in good health. The material sequenced was blood. CDR3 nucleotide sequence: TGTGCCAGCAAACGGGAGCATGGGACTGAAGCTTTCTTT. This sequence encodes CASKREHGTEAFF.